These 17 T cell receptor beta chains originate from one sample sequenced in a study of neurological immune-mediated disorders. MiXCR, applied by TCRdb to the 5' RACE reads, yields one record per CDR3 protein. The profile covers about 39,000 distinct CDR3 sequences, with approximately 7% appearing a single time and around 6% taken by the ten largest. The sequenced sample consisted of CD4+ T cells from blood. The receptors here all came from a man aged 45-65 years in good health.

Within the sample, this clonotype is medium-sized (0.01 to 0.1%). V and J are TRBV12-3 or TRBV12-4 and TRBJ1-5; the D is unclear. Trimming left V 7 bases short and J 4 bases short, with 11 bases between. This CDR3 has 13 residues. CDR3 DNA sequence: TGTGCCAGCACGTCGGCGGGAAATCAGCCCCAGCATTTT. Translating it yields CASTSAGNQPQHF.

V and J are TRBV10-3 and TRBJ1-2; D perhaps matches TRBD1 (5 bases). V was cut by 6 bases and J by 1 base, with 12 bases left in between. Germline assignment: CDR1 ENHRY and CDR2 SYGVKD. The CDR3 spans 14 residues. CDR3 nucleotide sequence: TGTGCCATCAGAGGGACGGAGGGTAACTATGGCTACACCTTC. This gives the protein CAIRGTEGNYGYTF.

Ten or more counts support this clonotype. J is TRBJ2-7 and V is TRBV12-3 or TRBV12-4, with D possibly being TRBD2 (6 bases). With 3 bases removed from V and 2 bases from J, the gap between germline ends came to 14 bases. This CDR3 spans 15 amino acids. The CDR3 loop is CASSFWLSGAYEQYF. CDR3 bases: TGTGCCAGCAGTTTTTGGCTATCGGGGGCCTACGAGCAGTACTTC.

This clonotype was counted many times. This chain joins TRBV20-1 and TRBJ1-1, with D possibly matching TRBD1 (6 bases). Germline V CDR1 and CDR2: DFQATT, SNEGSKA (reference sequence). The CDR3 has 14 amino acids. V was clipped by 3 bases and J by 1 base, with 12 bases between them. CDR3 nucleotide sequence: TGCAGTGCTAGGTGGGACACACAGAACACTGAAGCTTTCTTT. Protein: CSARWDTQNTEAFF.

The table lists this clonotype with many counts. The chain employs TRBV20-1 and TRBJ2-7; TRBD1 aligns across 8 bases. CDR1 is DFQATT and CDR2 is SNEGSKA in the germline V gene (reference sequence). V lost 6 bases, J lost 2 bases, and 6 bases stayed unmatched. The CDR3 is made up of 13 amino acids. The DNA for the CDR3 is TGCAGTGCAACGGACAGGGTTCCCTACGAGCAGTACTTC. Amino acids: CSATDRVPYEQYF.

The chain is built from TRBV20-1 and TRBJ2-1; 9 nucleotides align to TRBD2. This CDR3 comprises 15 residues. J gave up 0 bases and V 0 bases, and 0 bases lay outside the gene matches. Germline lookup yields CDR1 DFQATT and CDR2 SNEGSKA (reference sequence). The DNA of the CDR3 is TGCAGTGCTAGAGATAGCGGGAGCTCCTACAATGAGCAGTTCTTC. Protein product: CSARDSGSSYNEQFF.

Many counts were recorded for this clonotype. This chain links TRBV12-3 or TRBV12-4 with TRBJ2-7; D is possibly TRBD2 (6 bases). This CDR3 is 12 amino acids long. Deletions cut 0 bases from V and 6 bases from J, with 6 bases between. The CDR3 protein is CASSLAGGEQYF. CDR3 coding DNA: TGTGCCAGCAGTTTAGCGGGGGGCGAGCAGTACTTC.

This clonotype was observed many times. J is TRBJ2-7 and V is TRBV25-1; TRBD1 matches 7 bases. V lost 3 bases and J lost 6; bases outside the gene matches: 2. The V gene's germline CDR1 is MGHDK and CDR2 SYGVNS. CDR3 length: 12 amino acids. In DNA, the CDR3 is TGTGCCAGCAGTGAGGGACAGAGCGAGCAGTACTTC. Translation: CASSEGQSEQYF.

Ten or more counts support this clonotype. The chain joins TRBV7-2 to TRBJ2-6; no reliable D call. Germline loops: CDR1 SGHTA, CDR2 FQGNSA. V lost 5 bases and J lost 4, with 9 bases in between. There are 14 residues in the CDR3. The CDR3 bases are TGTGCCAGCAGCCCAAGTCAGGGGGCCAACGTCCTGACTTTC. This gives the protein CASSPSQGANVLTF.

There are a few counts of this clonotype. V and J are TRBV30 and TRBJ2-3; D is unclear. This CDR3 is built from 14 residues. V lost 0 bases, J lost 5 bases, and 12 bases lay in between. Per the germline V gene, CDR1 is GTSNPN and CDR2 is SVGIG (reference sequence). CDR3 sequence: CAWSVRPHLDTQYF. The CDR3 DNA is TGTGCCTGGAGTGTTAGGCCTCATCTAGATACGCAGTATTTT.

This clonotype was found many times. DNA of the CDR3: TGCGCCAGCAGCTACGGGGGCGGCACCGGGGAGCTGTTTTTT. Amino acid sequence: CASSYGGGTGELFF. The V and J genes are TRBV5-1 and TRBJ2-2; D could derive from TRBD1 or TRBD2 (6 bases each). This CDR3 comprises 14 residues. Between the trimmed V and J ends, which lost 3 bases and 4 bases, there was a span of 10 bases. Germline CDR1 and CDR2: SGHRS and YFSETQ.

The table lists this clonotype with many counts. The chain recombines TRBV3-1 with TRBJ2-4; possibly TRBD1 for D (7 bases). Germline loops: CDR1 LGHDT, CDR2 YNNKEL (reference sequence). The CDR3 totals 17 residues. Trimming cost V 0 bases and J 6 bases, with 18 bases left between them. CDR3 in DNA: TGTGCCAGCAGCCAAGATACCGCCAGGGGGGCGCCAAACATTCAGTACTTC. This translates into CASSQDTARGAPNIQYF.

This clonotype was counted many times. The V and J genes are TRBV4-3 and TRBJ1-1; a possible D gene is TRBD1 (5 bases). Trimming removed 2 bases at V and 4 bases at J, with 14 bases between. Germline V gene data show CDR1 as LGHNA and CDR2 as YSLEER. This CDR3 is 15 amino acids long. CDR3 sequence reads: CASSQLSRGGTEAFF. CDR3 DNA sequence: TGCGCCAGCAGCCAATTATCGCGGGGGGGCACTGAAGCTTTCTTT.

This clonotype was seen repeatedly, ten times or more. The gene calls are TRBV7-2 and TRBJ2-3; tentatively, D is TRBD2 (5 bases). CDR1 is SGHTA and CDR2 is FQGNSA in the germline V gene. The CDR3 extends over 15 amino acids. Trimming stripped 3 bases from V and 0 bases from J, with 10 bases between. CDR3 nucleotides: TGTGCCAGCAGCTTTGGACTTCCTAGCACAGATACGCAGTATTTT. Protein product: CASSFGLPSTDTQYF.

This clonotype was counted many times. The J gene is TRBJ2-3, the V gene TRBV7-9; 10 bases are a match to TRBD1. CDR1 is SEHNR and CDR2 is FQNEAQ in the germline V gene (reference sequence). The CDR3 is made up of 16 amino acids. The V and J ends lost 3 bases and 3 bases, in that order; junction bases with no gene match: 6. The CDR3 region is CASSFGDRGQTDTQYF. For the CDR3, the DNA is TGTGCCAGCAGCTTCGGAGACAGGGGGCAAACAGATACGCAGTATTTT.

This clonotype has ten or more counts. J is TRBJ2-7 and V is TRBV20-1; 10 nucleotides agree with TRBD2. The J segment lost 3 bases and the V segment lost 3 bases, leaving 5 bases of the junction unmatched. The CDR3 length is 14 residues. Per germline, CDR1 DFQATT and CDR2 SNEGSKA (reference sequence). The CDR3 spells CSASPGTSDYEQYF. In nucleotides, the CDR3 is TGCAGTGCTAGCCCCGGGACTAGCGACTACGAGCAGTACTTC.

As for this clonotype: Mismatch with germline at one junction end may stem from a read error. This chain uses TRBV2 with TRBJ2-7, with 8 positions matching TRBD1. The CDR3 is 14 residues long. From germline, CDR1 is SNHLY and CDR2 FYNNEI. The CDR3 protein is CTSSDGTGSYEQYF. The CDR3 region has the DNA TGTACCAGCAGCGATGGGACAGGCTCCTACGAGCAGTACTTC.